This T cell receptor beta chain was identified during a study of cytomegalovirus exposure and HLA in healthy donors. At the level of the study: Approximately 77 million unique TCRs from HLA-typed donors were held in an early release of data.

PCR amplification relied on 60 Vbeta primers (plus 13 Jbeta primers). Sequenced by immunoSEQ multiplex PCR; TCRdb stores in-frame clones only, minus some. This table has around 160,000 clones, approximately 72% appearing once. Germline CDR1 reads MNHEY; CDR2 reads SVGAGI. The CDR3 contains 14 residues. Trimming shortened V by 6 bases and J by 5 bases, and 16 bases separated the two germline ends. Whole-study findings and limits: According to an earlier analysis, most TCR beta V segments yielded productive rearrangements about 87% or about 30% of the time. Reports showed the classifier diagnosing cytomegalovirus status with high specificity and sensitivity. In presence/absence analyses, roughly uniform sequencing depth across donors was assumed.

Concerning this clone itself: Antigen specificity is unknown.

This TCR derives from a man aged 45 to 65 in good health and CMV-seronegative. Input material: PBMCs. V gene TRBV6-5 combines with J gene TRBJ1-2, with D maybe TRBD1 (5 bases). CDR3 sequence (DNA): TGTGCCAGCAGCCCGGGAGGGACGCCTTATGGCTACACCTTC. Protein: CASSPGGTPYGYTF.